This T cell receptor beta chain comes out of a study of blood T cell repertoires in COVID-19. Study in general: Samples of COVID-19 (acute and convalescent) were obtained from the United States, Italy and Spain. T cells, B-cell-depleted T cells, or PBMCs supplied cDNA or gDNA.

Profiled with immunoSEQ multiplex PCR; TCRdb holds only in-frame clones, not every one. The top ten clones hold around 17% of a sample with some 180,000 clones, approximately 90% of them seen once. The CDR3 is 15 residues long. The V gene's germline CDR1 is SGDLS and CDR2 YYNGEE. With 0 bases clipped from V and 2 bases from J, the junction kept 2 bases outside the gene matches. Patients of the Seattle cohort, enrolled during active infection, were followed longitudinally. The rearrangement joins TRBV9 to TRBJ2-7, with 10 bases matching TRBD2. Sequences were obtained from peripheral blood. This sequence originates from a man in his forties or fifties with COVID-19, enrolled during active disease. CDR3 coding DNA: TGTGCCAGCAGCGTAGCTAGCGGGAGCGCCTACGAGCAGTACTTC. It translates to CASSVASGSAYEQYF.